This T cell receptor (beta chain) appears in the sequencing data of a study of T cell repertoires in cytomegalovirus infection. Looking at the study overall: Used in the study were CMV epitopes, some recently identified and HLA-C-restricted, others well-studied and HLA-B-restricted. Public TCR beta signature analysis indicated the presence of both CMV infection and matching HLA type.

The sample holds a few counts of this clonotype. Its matching antigen is unknown. TCRdb re-called the reads with MiXCR, one entry per CDR3 protein. Here the sample spans about 920,000 distinct CDR3 sequences, 30% to 40% being singletons. CDR3 size: 14 residues. Trimming pared 6 bases from V and 0 bases from J, leaving 10 bases between. Looked up from germline, CDR1 is MNHNY and CDR2 is SVGAGI (reference sequence). Study results and caveats: Pooled public TCR beta family frequency picked out CMV carriers with the relevant HLA. In two of eight donors, the top clonotype was HLA-C-restricted CMV-specific.

This TCR derives from a human donor in good health (CMV status not recorded). Some clones in this sample may be carry-over from other donors' samples. The sample was cultured CD8+ T cells from PBMCs, taken from culture after CMV antigen stimulation. The chain joins TRBV6-6 to TRBJ2-3; D is unclear. DNA of the CDR3: TGTGCCAGCAGCGAGGTGCCGAGCACAGATACGCAGTATTTT. This translates into CASSEVPSTDTQYF.